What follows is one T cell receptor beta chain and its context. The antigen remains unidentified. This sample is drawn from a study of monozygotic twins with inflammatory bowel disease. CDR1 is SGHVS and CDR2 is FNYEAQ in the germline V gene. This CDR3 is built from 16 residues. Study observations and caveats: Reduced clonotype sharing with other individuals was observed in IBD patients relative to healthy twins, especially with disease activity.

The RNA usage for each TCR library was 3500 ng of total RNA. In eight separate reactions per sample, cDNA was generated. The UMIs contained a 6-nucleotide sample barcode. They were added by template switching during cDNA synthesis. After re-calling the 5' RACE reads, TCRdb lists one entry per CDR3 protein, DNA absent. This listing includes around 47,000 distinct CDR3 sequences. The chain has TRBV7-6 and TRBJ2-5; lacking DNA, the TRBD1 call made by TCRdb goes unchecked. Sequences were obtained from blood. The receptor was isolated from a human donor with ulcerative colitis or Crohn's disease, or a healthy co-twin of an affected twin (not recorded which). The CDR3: CASSTPYRGGGETQYF.